This T cell receptor (beta chain) was profiled in a study of graft-versus-host responses after intestinal transplantation (dated by TCRdb to the early 2020s). For the study in its entirety: Multivisceral, liver-intestinal, or isolated intestinal transplants were received by the recipients. Every recipient was given anti-thymocyte globulin induction, followed by about 3 years of maintenance tacrolimus and steroids. Bulk TCR-beta CDR3 sequencing was used to track graft-versus-host and host-versus-graft alloreactive T cell clones in the graft, circulation and bone marrow after intestinal transplantation. To identify alloreactive clones, pre-transplant mixed lymphocyte reaction products were sequenced and compared with unstimulated pre-transplant donor and recipient T cells. The cohort enrolled approximately 24 intestinal transplant recipients, one of whom was a retransplant, and a few patients without pretransplant specimens were excluded. A peak of at least 4% donor T cells among recipient peripheral blood mononuclear cells was the definition used for donor T cell macrochimerism. Rather than going through the commercial service, samples from a few later patients were sequenced in-house on an Illumina MiSeq and processed with MiXCR.

Trimming takes 10 bases from V and 9 bases from J, and the germline ends sit 16 bases apart. The germline V gene gives CDR1 as SNHLY and CDR2 as FYNNEI. The CDR3 starts with the cysteine, ends with the valine, and has 11 residues. Just CDR3 DNA is preserved here, 33 bases in frame from base 1. Libraries were made using the immunoSEQ multiplex PCR assay. For most patients, genomic DNA was isolated with the Qiagen DNeasy Blood and Tissue Kit and sent frozen to Adaptive Biotechnologies for TCR sequencing. For most patients, high-throughput TCR-beta CDR3 sequencing of genomic DNA was performed by Adaptive Biotechnologies. Per the original workflow: TCR sequencing data were retrieved from Adaptive's ImmunoSEQ software for 15 to 20 patients, whereas a few other patients were processed with MiXCR and VDJtools. To correct CD4 versus CD8 sorting errors, any sequence found in both subsets at a frequency ratio below 5:1 was removed. CDR3 nucleotide sequences shared by donor and recipient were removed because the origin of these sequences could not be assigned. Alloreactive clones required at least 2-fold expansion over unstimulated cells and minimum CFSE-low frequency of 0.002% (template counts) or 0.001% (read counts). Clones detected in sequenced pre-transplant spleen, lymph node, or MLR CFSE-low populations of the donor or recipient were defined as mappable. Cumulative frequency of alloreactive clones was calculated as a percentage of all sequences weighted by copy number. The clones in this table, taken by TCRdb from immuneACCESS, are in-frame only. Not every clone is retained; where verified, under half of the shortfall comes from an unresolved V gene, and the cause of the rest is unknown. That table is the source of V, J and clone size, and D and trimming were worked out from the DNA. This sample gives about 70,000 clones in total; around 90% of them show up just once. The ten largest clones represent less than 4.5% of the sample.

This clone is a singleton in its sample. No cognate antigen has been identified for it. Base quality data are lacking; no much larger clone is found one base away. Taken with the paper, the label for time point translates to: cells obtained before transplantation from donor or recipient. CD3+CD4+ and CD3+CD8+ populations were FACS-sorted from unstimulated pre-transplant donor and recipient cells taken from spleen or lymph nodes. Study-level results and caveats: Early after transplant, peak levels of circulating GvH clones were associated with declines in HvG clones. GvH clones were found in recipient bone marrow, and some of the GvH clones appeared earlier in ileal mucosa or blood, which is consistent with an intestinal mucosal origin. Conclusions were limited by the relatively low number and heterogeneity of intestinal transplant patients. In the allografts of patients with donor T cell macrochimerism, GvH to HvG T cell clonal ratios were high.

The source of this sequence is a human donor who was the organ donor for an intestinal transplant. This receptor chain uses TRBV2 and TRBJ2-7, with the D gene call left open. The source material was unstimulated CD8+ T cells sorted from spleen or lymph node cells, sampled before transplant. Read as DNA, the sequence is TGTGCCAACTTAGACAACACTGGGCAGTACGTC. Its translation reads: CANLDNTGQYV.